This TCR beta chain was documented in a study of blood T cell repertoires in COVID-19. The CDR3 has 15 amino acids. V lost 4 bases to trimming and J lost 0 bases, with 12 bases between them. Germline loops: CDR1 SGHTA, CDR2 FQGNSA. Here immunoSEQ multiplex PCR was the method, and the copy in TCRdb shows in-frame clones only, minus some. The sample lists over 200,000 clones; 88% were seen once. Sample: peripheral blood. This clonotype was obtained from a man between 60 and 70 years old who had recovered from COVID-19. The chain employs TRBV7-2 and TRBJ1-2; possibly TRBD1 for D (6 bases). This CDR3 is CASSSRQAPNYGYTF. CDR3 sequence (DNA): TGTGCCAGCAGCTCAAGACAGGCTCCTAACTATGGCTACACCTTC.